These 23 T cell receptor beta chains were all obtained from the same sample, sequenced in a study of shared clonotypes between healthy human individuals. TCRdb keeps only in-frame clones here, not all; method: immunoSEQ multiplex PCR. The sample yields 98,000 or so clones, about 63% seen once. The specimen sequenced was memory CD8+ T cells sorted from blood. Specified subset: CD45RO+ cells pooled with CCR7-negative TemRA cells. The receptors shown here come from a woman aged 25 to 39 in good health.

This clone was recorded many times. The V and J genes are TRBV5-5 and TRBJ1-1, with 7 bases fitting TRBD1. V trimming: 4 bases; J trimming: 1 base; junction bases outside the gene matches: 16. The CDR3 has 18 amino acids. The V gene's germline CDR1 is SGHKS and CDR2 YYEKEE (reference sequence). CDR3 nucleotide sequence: TGTGCCAGCAGCGGGTTAGGGACAGCGAGACCCGGGAACACTGAAGCTTTCTTT. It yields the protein CASSGLGTARPGNTEAFF.

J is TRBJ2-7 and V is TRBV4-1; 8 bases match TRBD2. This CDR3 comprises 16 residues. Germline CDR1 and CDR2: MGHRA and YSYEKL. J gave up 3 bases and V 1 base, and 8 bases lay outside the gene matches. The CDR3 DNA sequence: TGCGCCAGCAGCCAAGTTCGCGGGGGGCTCCGCTACGAGCAGTACTTC. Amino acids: CASSQVRGGLRYEQYF.

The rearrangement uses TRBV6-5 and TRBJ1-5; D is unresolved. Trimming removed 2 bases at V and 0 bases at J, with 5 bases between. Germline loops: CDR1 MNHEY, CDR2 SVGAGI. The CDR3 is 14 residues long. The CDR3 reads CASSYGVSNQPQHF. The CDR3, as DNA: TGTGCCAGCAGTTACGGAGTTAGCAATCAGCCCCAGCATTTT.

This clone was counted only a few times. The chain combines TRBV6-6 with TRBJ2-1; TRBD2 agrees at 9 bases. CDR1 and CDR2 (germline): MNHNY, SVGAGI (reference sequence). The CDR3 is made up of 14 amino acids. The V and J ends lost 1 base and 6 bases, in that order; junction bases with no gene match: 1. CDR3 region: CASSYLAGVNEQFF. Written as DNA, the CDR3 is TGTGCCAGCAGTTACTTAGCGGGAGTCAATGAGCAGTTCTTC.

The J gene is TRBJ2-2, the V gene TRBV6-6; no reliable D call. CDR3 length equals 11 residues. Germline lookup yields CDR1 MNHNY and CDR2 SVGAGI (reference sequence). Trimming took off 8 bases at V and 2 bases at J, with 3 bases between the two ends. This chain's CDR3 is CASHNTGELFF. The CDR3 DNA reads TGTGCCAGCCACAACACCGGGGAGCTGTTTTTT.

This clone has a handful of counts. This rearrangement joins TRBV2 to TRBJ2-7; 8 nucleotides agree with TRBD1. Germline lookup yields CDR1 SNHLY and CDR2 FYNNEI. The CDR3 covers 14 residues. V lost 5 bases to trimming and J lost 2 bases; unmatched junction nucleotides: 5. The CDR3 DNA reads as TGTGCCAGCAGTTCTGGGACAGGAACCTACGAGCAGTACTTC. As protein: CASSSGTGTYEQYF.

The CDR3: CASSLRSGLSYEQYF. In DNA form, the CDR3 reads TGTGCCAGCAGTTTACGAAGCGGGCTCTCCTACGAGCAGTACTTC. The chain couples TRBV27 to TRBJ2-7; D perhaps matches TRBD2 (6 bases). The germline V gene encodes CDR1 MNHEY and CDR2 SMNVEV (reference sequence). The CDR3 contains 15 residues. V was clipped by 2 bases and J by 0 bases, with 11 bases between them.

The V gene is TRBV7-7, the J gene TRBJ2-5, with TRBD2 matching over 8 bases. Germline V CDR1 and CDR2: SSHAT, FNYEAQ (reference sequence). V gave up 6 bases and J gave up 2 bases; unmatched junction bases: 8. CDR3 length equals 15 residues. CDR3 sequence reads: CASRPELADQETQYF. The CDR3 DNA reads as TGTGCCAGCAGGCCTGAACTAGCGGATCAAGAGACCCAGTACTTC.

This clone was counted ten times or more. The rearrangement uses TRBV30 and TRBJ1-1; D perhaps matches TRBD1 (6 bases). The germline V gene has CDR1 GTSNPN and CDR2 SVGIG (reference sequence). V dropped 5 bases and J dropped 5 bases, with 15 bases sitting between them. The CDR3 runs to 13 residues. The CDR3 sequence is CAWYGTQGTEAFF. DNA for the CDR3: TGTGCCTGGTATGGGACCCAGGGGACTGAAGCTTTCTTT.

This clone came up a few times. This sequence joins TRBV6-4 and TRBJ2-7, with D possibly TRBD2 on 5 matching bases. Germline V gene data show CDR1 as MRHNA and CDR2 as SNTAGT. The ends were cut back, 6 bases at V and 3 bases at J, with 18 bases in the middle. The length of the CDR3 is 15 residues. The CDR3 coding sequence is TGTGCCAGCAGCGAATCGGGATCCGAACACTACGAGCAGTACTTC. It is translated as CASSESGSEHYEQYF.

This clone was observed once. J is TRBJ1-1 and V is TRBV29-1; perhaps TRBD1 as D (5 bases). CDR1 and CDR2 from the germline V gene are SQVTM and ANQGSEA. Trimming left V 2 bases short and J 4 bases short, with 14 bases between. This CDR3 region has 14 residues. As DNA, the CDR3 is TGCAGCGTTGAATTAAGACAGAAGATCACTGAAGCTTTCTTT. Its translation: CSVELRQKITEAFF.

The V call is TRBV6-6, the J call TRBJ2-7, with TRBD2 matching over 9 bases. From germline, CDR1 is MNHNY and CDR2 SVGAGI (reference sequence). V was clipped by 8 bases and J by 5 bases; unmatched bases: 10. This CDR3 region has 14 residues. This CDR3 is CASRTRGGRDEQYF. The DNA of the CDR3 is TGTGCCAGCCGCACTAGGGGCGGGAGGGACGAGCAGTACTTC.

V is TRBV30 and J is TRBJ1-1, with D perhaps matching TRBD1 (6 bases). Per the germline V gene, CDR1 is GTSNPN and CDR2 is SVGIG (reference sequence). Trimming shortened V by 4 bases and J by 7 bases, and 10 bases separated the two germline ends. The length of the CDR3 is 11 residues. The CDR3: CAWTSTGEAFF. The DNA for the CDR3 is TGTGCCTGGACTTCGACAGGTGAAGCTTTCTTT.

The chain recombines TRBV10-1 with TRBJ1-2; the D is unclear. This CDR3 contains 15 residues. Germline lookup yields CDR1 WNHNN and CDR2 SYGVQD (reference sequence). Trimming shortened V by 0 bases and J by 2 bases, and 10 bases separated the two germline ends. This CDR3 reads CASSESVGSNYGYTF. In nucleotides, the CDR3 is TGCGCCAGCAGTGAGTCGGTGGGATCGAACTATGGCTACACCTTC.

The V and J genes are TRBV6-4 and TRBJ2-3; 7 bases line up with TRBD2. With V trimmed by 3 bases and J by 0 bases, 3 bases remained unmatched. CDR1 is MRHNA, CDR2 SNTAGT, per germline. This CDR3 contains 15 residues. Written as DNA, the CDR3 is TGTGCCAGCAGTGAATCTAGCGGTAGCACAGATACGCAGTATTTT. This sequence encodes CASSESSGSTDTQYF.

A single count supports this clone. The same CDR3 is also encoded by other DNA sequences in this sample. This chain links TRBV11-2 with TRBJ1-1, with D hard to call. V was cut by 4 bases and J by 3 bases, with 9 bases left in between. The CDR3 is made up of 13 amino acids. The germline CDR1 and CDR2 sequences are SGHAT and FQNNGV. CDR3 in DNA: TGTGCCAGCAGCTCACAGCGGGACACTGAAGCTTTCTTT. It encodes CASSSQRDTEAFF.

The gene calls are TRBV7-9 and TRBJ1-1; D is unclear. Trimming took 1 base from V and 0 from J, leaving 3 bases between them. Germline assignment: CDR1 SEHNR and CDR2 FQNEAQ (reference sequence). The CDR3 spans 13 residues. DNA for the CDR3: TGTGCCAGCAGCTTAGAGCTGAACACTGAAGCTTTCTTT. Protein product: CASSLELNTEAFF.

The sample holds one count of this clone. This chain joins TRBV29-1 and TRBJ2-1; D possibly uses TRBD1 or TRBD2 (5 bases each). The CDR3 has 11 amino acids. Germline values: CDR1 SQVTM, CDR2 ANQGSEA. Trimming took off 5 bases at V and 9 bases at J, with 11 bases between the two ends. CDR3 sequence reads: CSVRPGGEQFF. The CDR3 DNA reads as TGCAGCGTTAGACCTGGGGGTGAGCAGTTCTTC.

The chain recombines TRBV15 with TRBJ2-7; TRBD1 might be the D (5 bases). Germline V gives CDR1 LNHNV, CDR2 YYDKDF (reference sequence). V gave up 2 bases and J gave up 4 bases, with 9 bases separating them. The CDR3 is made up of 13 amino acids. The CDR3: CATSRQGWYEQYF. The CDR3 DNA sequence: TGTGCCACCAGCAGACAGGGTTGGTACGAGCAGTACTTC.

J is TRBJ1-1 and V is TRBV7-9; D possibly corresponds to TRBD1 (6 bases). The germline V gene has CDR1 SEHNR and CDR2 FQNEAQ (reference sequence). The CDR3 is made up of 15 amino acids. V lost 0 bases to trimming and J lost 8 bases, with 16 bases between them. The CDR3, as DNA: TGTGCCAGCAGCTTAGCCTCCGGGGGCGTAAAAGAAGCTTTCTTT. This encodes CASSLASGGVKEAFF. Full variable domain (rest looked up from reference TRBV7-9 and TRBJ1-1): DTGVSQNPRHKITKRGQNVTFRCDPISEHNRLYWYRQTLGQGPEFLTYFQNEAQLEKSRLLSDRFSAERPKGSFSTLEIQRTEQGDSAMYLCASSLASGGVKEAFFGQGTRLTVV.

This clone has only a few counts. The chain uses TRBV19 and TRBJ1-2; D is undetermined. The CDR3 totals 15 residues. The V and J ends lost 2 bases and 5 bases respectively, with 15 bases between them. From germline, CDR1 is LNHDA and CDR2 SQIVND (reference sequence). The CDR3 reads CASSIRSGQIYGYTF. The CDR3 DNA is TGTGCCAGTAGTATACGGTCGGGCCAGATATATGGCTACACCTTC. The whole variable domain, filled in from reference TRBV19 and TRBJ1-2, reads DGGITQSPKYLFRKEGQNVTLSCEQNLNHDAMYWYRQDPGQGLRLIYYSQIVNDFQKGDIAEGYSVSREKKESFPLTVTSAQKNPTAFYLCASSIRSGQIYGYTFGSGTRLTVV.

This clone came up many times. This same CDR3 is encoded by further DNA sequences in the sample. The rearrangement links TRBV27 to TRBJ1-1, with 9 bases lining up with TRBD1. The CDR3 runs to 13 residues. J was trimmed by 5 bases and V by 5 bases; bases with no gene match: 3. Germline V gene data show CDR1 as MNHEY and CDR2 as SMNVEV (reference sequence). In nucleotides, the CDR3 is TGTGCCAGCAGTCCCGGGACAGGGACTGAAGCTTTCTTT. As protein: CASSPGTGTEAFF.

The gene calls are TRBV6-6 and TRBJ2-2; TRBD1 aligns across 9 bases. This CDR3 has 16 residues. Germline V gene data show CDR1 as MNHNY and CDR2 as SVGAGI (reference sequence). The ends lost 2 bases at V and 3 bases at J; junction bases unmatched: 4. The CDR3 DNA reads TGTGCCAGCAGTTACGGTCGGGACAGGGACACCGGGGAGCTGTTTTTT. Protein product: CASSYGRDRDTGELFF.